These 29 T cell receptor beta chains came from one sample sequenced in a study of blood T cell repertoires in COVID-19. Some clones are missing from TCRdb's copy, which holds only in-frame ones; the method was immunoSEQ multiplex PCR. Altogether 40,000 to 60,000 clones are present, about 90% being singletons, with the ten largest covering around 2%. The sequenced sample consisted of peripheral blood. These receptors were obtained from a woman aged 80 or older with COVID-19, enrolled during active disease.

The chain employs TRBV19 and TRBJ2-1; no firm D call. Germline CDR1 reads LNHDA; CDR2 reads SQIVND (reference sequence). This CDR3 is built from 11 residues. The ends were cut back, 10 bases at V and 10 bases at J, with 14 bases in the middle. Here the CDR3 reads CATAMAGEQFF. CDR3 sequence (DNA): TGTGCCACCGCTATGGCAGGAGAGCAGTTCTTC.

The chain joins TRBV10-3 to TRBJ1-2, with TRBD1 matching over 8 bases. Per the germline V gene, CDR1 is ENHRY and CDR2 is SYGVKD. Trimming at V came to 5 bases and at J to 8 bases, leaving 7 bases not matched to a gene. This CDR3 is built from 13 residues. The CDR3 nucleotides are TGTGCCATCAGTACGGACAGGGTGCGAGGCTACACCTTC. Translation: CAISTDRVRGYTF.

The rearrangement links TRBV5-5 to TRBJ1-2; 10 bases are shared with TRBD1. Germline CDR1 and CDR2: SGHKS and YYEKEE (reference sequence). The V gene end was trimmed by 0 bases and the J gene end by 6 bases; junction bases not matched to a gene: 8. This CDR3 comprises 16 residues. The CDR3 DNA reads TGTGCCAGCAGCTTGGCCGTTGACAGGGGGCACAATGGCTACACCTTC. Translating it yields CASSLAVDRGHNGYTF.

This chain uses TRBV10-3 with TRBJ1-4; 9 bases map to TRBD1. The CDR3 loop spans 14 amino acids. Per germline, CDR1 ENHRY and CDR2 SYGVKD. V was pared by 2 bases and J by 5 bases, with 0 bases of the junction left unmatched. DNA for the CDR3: TGTGCCATCAGTGAGGGGACAGGGAATGAAAAACTGTTTTTT. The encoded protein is CAISEGTGNEKLFF.

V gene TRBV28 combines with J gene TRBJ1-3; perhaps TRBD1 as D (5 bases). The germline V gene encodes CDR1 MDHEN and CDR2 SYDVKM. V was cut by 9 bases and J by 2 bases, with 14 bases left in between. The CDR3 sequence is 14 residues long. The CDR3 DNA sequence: TGTGCCAGTCGGGGGGACCAAACTGGAAACACCATATATTTT. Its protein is CASRGDQTGNTIYF.

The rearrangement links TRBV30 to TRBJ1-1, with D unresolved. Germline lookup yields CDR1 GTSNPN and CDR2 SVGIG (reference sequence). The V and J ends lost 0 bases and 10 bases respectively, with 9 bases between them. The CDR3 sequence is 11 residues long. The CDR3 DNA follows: TGTGCCTGGAGTGTTGGCAGGATAGCTTTCTTT. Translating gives CAWSVGRIAFF.

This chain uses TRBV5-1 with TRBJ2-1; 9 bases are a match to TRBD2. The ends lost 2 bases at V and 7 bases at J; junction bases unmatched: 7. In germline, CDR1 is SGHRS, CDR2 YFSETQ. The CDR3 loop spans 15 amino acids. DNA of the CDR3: TGCGCCAGCAGCTTAGTAGCGGGGGCGCGAAATGAGCAGTTCTTC. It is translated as CASSLVAGARNEQFF.

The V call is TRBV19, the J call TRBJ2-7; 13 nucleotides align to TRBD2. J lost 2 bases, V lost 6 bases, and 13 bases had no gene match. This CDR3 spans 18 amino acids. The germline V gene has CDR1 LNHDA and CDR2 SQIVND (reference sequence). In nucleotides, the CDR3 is TGTGCCAGTAGCGGGCGGACTAGCGGGAGTTTAAGGGCCTACGAGCAGTACTTC. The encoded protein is CASSGRTSGSLRAYEQYF.

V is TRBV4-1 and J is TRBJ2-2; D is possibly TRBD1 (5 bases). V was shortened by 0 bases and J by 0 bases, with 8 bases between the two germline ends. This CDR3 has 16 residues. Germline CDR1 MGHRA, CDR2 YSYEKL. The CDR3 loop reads CASSQEYRTNTGELFF. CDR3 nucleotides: TGCGCCAGCAGCCAAGAATACAGGACGAACACCGGGGAGCTGTTTTTT.

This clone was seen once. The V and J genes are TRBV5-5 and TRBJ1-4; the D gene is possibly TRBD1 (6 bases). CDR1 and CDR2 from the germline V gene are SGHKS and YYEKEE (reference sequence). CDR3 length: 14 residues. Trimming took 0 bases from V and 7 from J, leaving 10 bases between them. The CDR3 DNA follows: TGTGCCAGCAGCTTGGCTGGCAGGGGTGAAAAACTGTTTTTT. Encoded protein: CASSLAGRGEKLFF.

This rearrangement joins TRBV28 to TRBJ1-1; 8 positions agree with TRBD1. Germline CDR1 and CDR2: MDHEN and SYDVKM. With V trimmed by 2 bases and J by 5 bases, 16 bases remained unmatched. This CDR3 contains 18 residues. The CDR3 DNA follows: TGTGCCAGCAGTTTAAGGGCAGGACAGGGAGGGAGGTGGACTGAAGCTTTCTTT. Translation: CASSLRAGQGGRWTEAFF.

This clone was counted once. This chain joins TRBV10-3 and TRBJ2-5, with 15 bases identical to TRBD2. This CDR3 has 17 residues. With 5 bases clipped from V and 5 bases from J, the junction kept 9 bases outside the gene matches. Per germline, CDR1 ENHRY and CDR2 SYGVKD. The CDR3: CAISPLGLAGGRETQYF. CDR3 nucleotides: TGTGCCATCAGTCCCCTTGGACTAGCGGGAGGGCGGGAGACCCAGTACTTC.

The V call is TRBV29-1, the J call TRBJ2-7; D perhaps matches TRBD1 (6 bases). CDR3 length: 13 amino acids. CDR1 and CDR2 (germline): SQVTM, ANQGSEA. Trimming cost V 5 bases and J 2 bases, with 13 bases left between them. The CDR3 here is CSVRRQETYEQYF. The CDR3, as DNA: TGCAGCGTTCGAAGACAGGAGACCTACGAGCAGTACTTC.

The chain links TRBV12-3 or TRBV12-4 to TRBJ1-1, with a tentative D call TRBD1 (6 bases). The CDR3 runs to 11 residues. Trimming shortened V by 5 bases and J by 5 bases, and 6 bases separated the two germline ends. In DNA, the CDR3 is TGTGCCAGCAGTCAGGGGACTGAAGCTTTCTTT. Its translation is CASSQGTEAFF.

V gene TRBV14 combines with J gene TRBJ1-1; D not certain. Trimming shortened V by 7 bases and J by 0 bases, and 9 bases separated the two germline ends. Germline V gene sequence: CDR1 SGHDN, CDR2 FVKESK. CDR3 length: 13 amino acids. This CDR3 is CASKEYMNTEAFF. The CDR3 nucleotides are TGTGCCAGCAAGGAGTACATGAACACTGAAGCTTTCTTT.

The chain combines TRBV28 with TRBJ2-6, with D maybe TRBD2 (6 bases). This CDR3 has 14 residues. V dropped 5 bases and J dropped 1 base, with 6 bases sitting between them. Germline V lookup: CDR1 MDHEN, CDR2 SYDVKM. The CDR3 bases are TGTGCCAGCAGTGGGACTTCTGGGGCCAACGTCCTGACTTTC. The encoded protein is CASSGTSGANVLTF.

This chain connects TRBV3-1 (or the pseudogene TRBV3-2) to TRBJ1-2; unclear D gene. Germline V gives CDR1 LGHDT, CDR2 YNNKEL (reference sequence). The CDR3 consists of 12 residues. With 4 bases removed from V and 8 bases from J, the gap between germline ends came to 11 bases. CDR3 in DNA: TGTGCCAGCAGCCTTCCGGCGGGGGGCTACACCTTC. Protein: CASSLPAGGYTF.

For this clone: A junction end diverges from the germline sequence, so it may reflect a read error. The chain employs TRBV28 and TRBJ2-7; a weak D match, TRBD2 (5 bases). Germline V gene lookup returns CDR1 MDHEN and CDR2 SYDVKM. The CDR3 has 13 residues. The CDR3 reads CASSFQPLGETNF. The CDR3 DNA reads TGTGCCAGCAGTTTTCAGCCCCTCGGGGAAACGAACTTC.

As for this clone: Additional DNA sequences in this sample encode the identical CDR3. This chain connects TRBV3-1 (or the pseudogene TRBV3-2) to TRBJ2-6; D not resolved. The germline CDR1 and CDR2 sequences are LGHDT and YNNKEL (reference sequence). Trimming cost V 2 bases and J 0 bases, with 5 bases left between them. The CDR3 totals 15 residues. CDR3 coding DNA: TGTGCCAGCAGCCAACAGGCCTCTGGGGCCAACGTCCTGACTTTC. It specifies CASSQQASGANVLTF.

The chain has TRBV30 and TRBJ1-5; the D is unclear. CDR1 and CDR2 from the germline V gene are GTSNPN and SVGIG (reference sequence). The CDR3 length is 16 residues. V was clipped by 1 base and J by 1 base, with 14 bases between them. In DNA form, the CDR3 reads TGTGCCTGGAGTGAAGCGGAGCGAGCGAGCAATCAGCCCCAGCATTTT. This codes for CAWSEAERASNQPQHF.

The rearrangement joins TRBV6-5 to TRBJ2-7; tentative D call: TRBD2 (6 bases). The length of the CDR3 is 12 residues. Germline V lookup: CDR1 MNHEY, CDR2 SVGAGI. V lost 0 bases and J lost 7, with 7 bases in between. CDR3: CASSYSREEQYF. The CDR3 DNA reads TGTGCCAGCAGTTACTCCCGGGAGGAGCAGTACTTC.

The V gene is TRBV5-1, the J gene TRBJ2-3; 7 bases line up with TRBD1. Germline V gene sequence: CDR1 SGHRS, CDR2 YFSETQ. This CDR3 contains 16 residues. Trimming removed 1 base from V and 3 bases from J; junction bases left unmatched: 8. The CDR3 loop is CASSLLQGRRTDTQYF. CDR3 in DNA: TGCGCCAGCAGCTTGTTACAGGGGAGAAGAACAGATACGCAGTATTTT.

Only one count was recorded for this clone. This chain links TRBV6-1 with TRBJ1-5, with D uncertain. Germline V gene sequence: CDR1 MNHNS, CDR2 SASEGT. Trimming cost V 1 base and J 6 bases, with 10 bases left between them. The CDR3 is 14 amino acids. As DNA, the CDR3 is TGTGCCAGCAGTGAAGGCAGGTACGGTCAGCCCCAGCATTTT. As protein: CASSEGRYGQPQHF.

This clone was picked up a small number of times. The CDR3 nucleotides read TGTGCCAGCAGTTTTTACGGGGGGCACACTGAAGCTTTCTTT. Translating gives CASSFYGGHTEAFF. The rearrangement uses TRBV27 and TRBJ1-1; D is possibly TRBD1 (6 bases). The CDR3 extends over 14 amino acids. CDR1 is MNHEY, CDR2 SMNVEV, per germline (reference sequence). V was pared by 3 bases and J by 3 bases, with 11 bases between.

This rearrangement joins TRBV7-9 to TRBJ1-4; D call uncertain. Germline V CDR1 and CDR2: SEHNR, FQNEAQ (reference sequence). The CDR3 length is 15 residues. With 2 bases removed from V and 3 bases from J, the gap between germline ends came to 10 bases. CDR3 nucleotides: TGTGCCAGCAGCTTACTCGCGGTGGCTAATGAAAAACTGTTTTTT. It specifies CASSLLAVANEKLFF.

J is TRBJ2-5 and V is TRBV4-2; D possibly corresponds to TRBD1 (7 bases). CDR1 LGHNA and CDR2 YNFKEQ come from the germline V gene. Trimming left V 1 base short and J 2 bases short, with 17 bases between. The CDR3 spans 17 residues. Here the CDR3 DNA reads TGTGCCAGCAGCCAAGGGGCCGGGGCAGGGGGGCAAGAGACCCAGTACTTC. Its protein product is CASSQGAGAGGQETQYF.

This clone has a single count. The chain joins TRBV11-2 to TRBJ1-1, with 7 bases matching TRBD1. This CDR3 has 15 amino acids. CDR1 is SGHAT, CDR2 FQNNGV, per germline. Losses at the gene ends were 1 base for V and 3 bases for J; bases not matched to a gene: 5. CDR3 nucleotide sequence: TGTGCCAGCAGCTTAGGACCGGGACAGTACACTGAAGCTTTCTTT. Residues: CASSLGPGQYTEAFF.

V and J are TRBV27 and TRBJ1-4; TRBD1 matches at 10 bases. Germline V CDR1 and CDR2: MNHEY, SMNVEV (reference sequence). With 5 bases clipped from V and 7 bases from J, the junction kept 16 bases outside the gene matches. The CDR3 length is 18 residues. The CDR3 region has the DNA TGTGCCAGCAGTAGGACGGCGTGGACAGGGGGGTTCTTTGAAAAACTGTTTTTT. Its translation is CASSRTAWTGGFFEKLFF.

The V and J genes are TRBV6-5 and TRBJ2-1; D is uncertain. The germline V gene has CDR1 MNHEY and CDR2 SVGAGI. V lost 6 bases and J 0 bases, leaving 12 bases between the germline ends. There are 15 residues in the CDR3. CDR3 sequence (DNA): TGTGCCAGCAGCGCCCGTAGGAGCTCCTACAATGAGCAGTTCTTC. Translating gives CASSARRSSYNEQFF.